This TCR beta chain was recovered during a study of lymphopenia after photon versus proton radiotherapy. Study-wide results and caveats: Under photons, naive T cells and diversity fell while effector/memory populations rose. After lymphocyte nadir, photon-treated repertoires showed oligoclonal expansion, especially CD8+ Temra. In patients who died, overall survival fell as post-nadir TCR diversity dropped more.

Germline CDR1 and CDR2: ENHRY and SYGVKD. V dropped 2 bases and J dropped 2 bases, with 9 bases sitting between them. CDR3 length equals 14 residues. Method: immunoSEQ multiplex PCR; TCRdb's copy keeps in-frame clones and lacks some. The sample has some 40,000 clones; roughly 84% are singletons. As for this clone: Its antigen is still unknown.

The source is a woman aged 65 to 85 with pancreatic cancer. Some clones in this sample may be carry-over from other donors' samples. The chain is built from TRBV10-3 and TRBJ1-1, with D possibly being TRBD1 (5 bases). Sequencing used peripheral blood, obtained from a patient treated with proton-based radiotherapy. CDR3 sequence (DNA): TGTGCCATCAGTGAGAGGGACTTAAACACTGAAGCTTTCTTT. This encodes CAISERDLNTEAFF.